This record looks at one T cell receptor beta chain sequence and its context. Its specificity is not known. With 0 bases removed from V and 2 bases from J, the gap between germline ends came to 12 bases. This CDR3 comprises 16 residues. Germline CDR1 reads SGHDT; CDR2 reads YYEEEE. This entry belongs to a study of cytomegalovirus exposure and HLA in healthy donors. Study conclusions and caveats: Among TCR beta chains, those listed as cytomegalovirus-associated numbered about 160. The classifier was said to identify cytomegalovirus status with high specificity and sensitivity.

Clones were read by immunoSEQ multiplex PCR, and TCRdb kept only the in-frame ones, dropping some. Of 200,000 to 300,000 clones detected, about 90% appear once; the ten largest clones hold around 1.2%. The receptor's source is a woman aged 25 to 45 in good health and CMV-seropositive. The chain uses TRBV5-6 and TRBJ1-5; D call uncertain. What was sequenced was PBMCs. CDR3 sequence reads: CASSLGSGRRNQPQHF. DNA of the CDR3: TGTGCCAGCAGCTTGGGATCCGGCAGGCGCAATCAGCCCCAGCATTTT.